These T cell receptor beta chains were read from a single sample in a study of CD4+ T cells in melanoma. The assay was immunoSEQ multiplex PCR, and TCRdb's table has in-frame clones only and misses some. The sample yields roughly 110,000 clones, roughly 90% seen once. The sample comprised peripheral blood. The receptors derive from a human donor with melanoma. Each CDR3 is given with its conserved first and last residue. Each record gives: J gene, clone size, D gene, V gene, CDR3 DNA, CDR3 protein. The D gene is left open where the match is weak. Some rows mark clone size as missing; the rest say once, few, many or name a class of expanded clone.

J: TRBJ2-4; size: -; D: -; V: TRBV19; DNA: TGTGCCAGTCAGGGGTTTGGAAACATTCAGTACTTC; CDR3: CASQGFGNIQYF
J: TRBJ2-3; size: -; D: TRBD2; V: TRBV7-9; DNA: TGTGCCAGCAGTTTATTTGCTAGCGGGGGCACAGATACGCAGTATTTT; CDR3: CASSLFASGGTDTQYF
J: TRBJ2-7; size: -; D: TRBD1; V: TRBV7-9; DNA: TGTGCCAGCATCCCAGACAGGGTGACCTACGAGCAGTACTTC; CDR3: CASIPDRVTYEQYF
J: TRBJ2-1; size: -; D: TRBD2; V: TRBV5-4; DNA: TGTGCCAGCAGCCGGAAAGCTAGCGGGGCATACAATGAGCAGTTCTTC; CDR3: CASSRKASGAYNEQFF
J: TRBJ1-3; size: -; D: TRBD1; V: TRBV6-1; DNA: TGTGCCAGCAGTGTCGAGACAGGGGCCGGAAACACCATATATTTT; CDR3: CASSVETGAGNTIYF
J: TRBJ2-3; size: -; D: -; V: TRBV12-5; DNA: TGTGCTAGTGGCCTCGGGCGGACAGATACGCAGTATTTT; CDR3: CASGLGRTDTQYF
J: TRBJ2-3; size: -; D: TRBD1; V: TRBV5-6; DNA: TGTGCCAGCAGCTGGGGACAGCTCACAGATACGCAGTATTTT; CDR3: CASSWGQLTDTQYF
J: TRBJ2-7; size: -; D: TRBD1; V: TRBV18; DNA: TGTGCCAGCTCACCATGGGACAGCGAGTACGAGCAGTACTTC; CDR3: CASSPWDSEYEQYF
J: TRBJ2-5; size: -; D: -; V: TRBV7-3; DNA: TGTGCCAGCAGCGTGGGGGCGGGAGAAGAGACCCAGTACTTC; CDR3: CASSVGAGEETQYF
J: TRBJ1-1; size: -; D: -; V: TRBV11-2; DNA: TGTGCCAGCAGCTTCGGACAGAACACTGAAGCTTTCTTT; CDR3: CASSFGQNTEAFF
J: TRBJ2-7; size: -; D: TRBD2; V: TRBV4-2; DNA: TGTGCCAGCAGCCCCGGGCCGCTAGCGGGAGGCTACGAGCAGTACTTC; CDR3: CASSPGPLAGGYEQYF
J: TRBJ2-1; size: -; D: TRBD2; V: TRBV7-8; DNA: TGTGCCAGCAGCTCGCCGGCAGGTAGCGGGAGGCAACCCTTCTACAATGAGCAGTTCTTC; CDR3: CASSSPAGSGRQPFYNEQFF
J: TRBJ2-5; size: -; D: TRBD2; V: TRBV5-1; DNA: TGCGCCAGCAGGGGCGGGGGGGCTCAAGAGACCCAGTACTTC; CDR3: CASRGGGAQETQYF
J: TRBJ2-7; size: -; D: TRBD2; V: TRBV6-5; DNA: TGTGCCAGCAGACAGATTAGCGGGAGGTACGAGCAGTACTTC; CDR3: CASRQISGRYEQYF
J: TRBJ1-1; size: once; D: -; V: TRBV7-5; DNA: TGTGCCAGCAGCTTGAGCGCCTACACTGAAGCTTTCTTT; CDR3: CASSLSAYTEAFF
J: TRBJ2-7; size: -; D: -; V: TRBV14; DNA: TGTGCCAGCAGCCAAGGGGGCCACCGGCAGCAGTACTTC; CDR3: CASSQGGHRQQYF
J: TRBJ1-2; size: -; D: -; V: TRBV27; DNA: TGTGCCAGCCAACCCTCGGGGGAGATTAATAACTATGGCTACACCTTC; CDR3: CASQPSGEINNYGYTF
J: TRBJ2-7; size: -; D: TRBD2; V: TRBV18; DNA: TGTGCCAGCTCACCACCGAGCGGGATCTACGAGCAGTACTTC; CDR3: CASSPPSGIYEQYF
J: TRBJ2-5; size: once; D: TRBD2; V: TRBV5-1; DNA: TGCGCCAGCAGCTTTGCGGGGGAAGAGACCCAGTACTTC; CDR3: CASSFAGEETQYF
J: TRBJ2-6; size: -; D: -; V: TRBV7-6; DNA: TGTGCCAGCAGCTTAATGGAACAGGGCTCTGGGGCCAACGTCCTGACTTTC; CDR3: CASSLMEQGSGANVLTF
J: TRBJ2-3; size: -; D: -; V: TRBV7-6; DNA: TGTGCCAGCAAAAACCAACCCTCCACAGATACGCAGTATTTT; CDR3: CASKNQPSTDTQYF
J: TRBJ2-6; size: -; D: -; V: TRBV14; DNA: TGTGCCAGCAGCCGAGACTCTGGGGCCAACGTCCTGACTTTC; CDR3: CASSRDSGANVLTF
J: TRBJ1-1; size: -; D: TRBD1; V: TRBV11-2; DNA: TGTGCCAGCAGCTTAAGGGGCGGGACAGGGGGTACTGAAGCTTTCTTT; CDR3: CASSLRGGTGGTEAFF
J: TRBJ2-1; size: -; D: -; V: TRBV7-6; DNA: TGTGCCAGCAGCTTAGTTGCAGGGACGGGGGTTGGGTCCTACAATGAGCAGTTCTTC; CDR3: CASSLVAGTGVGSYNEQFF
J: TRBJ1-3; size: -; D: -; V: TRBV7-2; DNA: TGTGCCAGCAGCAACGACGGGAACGGAAACACCATATATTTT; CDR3: CASSNDGNGNTIYF
J: TRBJ1-5; size: once; D: -; V: TRBV28; DNA: TGTGCCAGCAGCCACCCCCGAAGGGGTGGAAGCAATCAGCCCCAGCATTTT; CDR3: CASSHPRRGGSNQPQHF
J: TRBJ2-5; size: -; D: -; V: TRBV5-1; DNA: TGCGCCAGCAGATCGGGGTCAAGGGAGACCCAGTACTTC; CDR3: CASRSGSRETQYF
J: TRBJ2-5; size: -; D: TRBD2; V: TRBV10-3; DNA: TGTGCCATCAGCGAACGGGGGGGCCAAGAGACCCAGTACTTC; CDR3: CAISERGGQETQYF
J: TRBJ2-5; size: -; D: -; V: TRBV7-2; DNA: TGTGCCAGCAGCTTAGGGCCGTCAGAGGGACAGACCCAGTACTTC; CDR3: CASSLGPSEGQTQYF
J: TRBJ1-1; size: -; D: -; V: TRBV27; DNA: TGTGCCAGCAGCCCGAGGGGAACTGAAGCTTTCTTT; CDR3: CASSPRGTEAFF
J: TRBJ1-2; size: -; D: TRBD1; V: TRBV28; DNA: TGTGCCAGCAGTCTCCTGGGGACAGGGAGAGCCTATGGCTACACCTTC; CDR3: CASSLLGTGRAYGYTF
J: TRBJ2-5; size: -; D: -; V: TRBV7-7; DNA: TGTGCCAGCAGCTTAGTTGGGGGGACATTGGAGACCCAGTACTTC; CDR3: CASSLVGGTLETQYF
J: TRBJ2-3; size: -; D: -; V: TRBV7-8; DNA: TGTGCCAGCAGCTTACAAGGAGGGACAGATACGCAGTATTTT; CDR3: CASSLQGGTDTQYF
J: TRBJ2-1; size: -; D: TRBD1; V: TRBV7-2; DNA: TGTGCCAGCAGCGTGGACAGGGACAATGAGCAGTTCTTC; CDR3: CASSVDRDNEQFF
J: TRBJ2-7; size: -; D: TRBD1; V: TRBV11-2; DNA: TGTGCCAGCAGCTTAGGACAGGGAGTCTACGAGCAGTACTTC; CDR3: CASSLGQGVYEQYF
J: TRBJ1-2; size: few; D: -; V: TRBV28; DNA: TGTGCCAGCAGTCTCCTCGAGGACAGCGTCGGTGGCTACACCTTC; CDR3: CASSLLEDSVGGYTF
J: TRBJ1-1; size: -; D: -; V: TRBV7-2; DNA: TGTGCCAGCAGCTTAGTGGGCGGCAACACTGAAGCTTTCTTT; CDR3: CASSLVGGNTEAFF
J: TRBJ2-7; size: -; D: TRBD2; V: TRBV7-2; DNA: TGTGCCAGCAGCTCGGGACTAGCGGGGGGGCGGGGCGACTACGAGCAGTACTTC; CDR3: CASSSGLAGGRGDYEQYF
J: TRBJ2-1; size: once; D: TRBD2; V: TRBV5-1; DNA: TGCGCCAGCAGCTTGGATAGCGGGATATCCGACGAGCAGTTCTTC; CDR3: CASSLDSGISDEQFF
J: TRBJ1-5; size: once; D: -; V: TRBV10-3; DNA: TGTGCCATCAGCGATCGGGACATAGGGCAGCCCCAGCATTTT; CDR3: CAISDRDIGQPQHF
J: TRBJ2-3; size: -; D: -; V: TRBV15; DNA: TGTGCCACCAGCAGTCCATCTTCGGAAGGGGGGGGGCGCACAGATACGCAGTATTTT; CDR3: CATSSPSSEGGGRTDTQYF
J: TRBJ2-5; size: -; D: -; V: TRBV7-2; DNA: TGTGCCAGCAGCCCAACTACCCAGGGGACCCAGTACTTC; CDR3: CASSPTTQGTQYF
J: TRBJ2-7; size: -; D: -; V: TRBV2; DNA: TGTGCCAGCAGTGCAACTGGAAGCTCCTACGAGCAGTACTTC; CDR3: CASSATGSSYEQYF
J: TRBJ1-2; size: once; D: -; V: TRBV7-2; DNA: TGTGCCAGCAGCTTAGCGCGCCGGGGCGGCTACACCTTC; CDR3: CASSLARRGGYTF
J: TRBJ1-5; size: -; D: -; V: TRBV5-6; DNA: TGTGCCAGCAGCTTGGCTGGGGGCGACCAGCCCCAGCATTTT; CDR3: CASSLAGGDQPQHF